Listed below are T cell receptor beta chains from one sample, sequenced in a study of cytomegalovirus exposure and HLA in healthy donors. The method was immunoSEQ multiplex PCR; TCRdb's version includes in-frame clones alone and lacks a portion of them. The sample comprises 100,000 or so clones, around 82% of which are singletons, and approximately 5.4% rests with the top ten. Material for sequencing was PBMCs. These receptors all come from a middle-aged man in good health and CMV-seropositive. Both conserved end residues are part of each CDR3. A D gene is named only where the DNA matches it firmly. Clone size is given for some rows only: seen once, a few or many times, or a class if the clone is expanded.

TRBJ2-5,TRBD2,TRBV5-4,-,CASRGLAGGQETQYF,TGTGCCAGCAGGGGACTAGCGGGAGGCCAAGAGACCCAGTACTTC
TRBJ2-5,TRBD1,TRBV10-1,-,CASSESTGVSVTQYF,TGCGCCAGCAGTGAGTCGACAGGGGTGTCAGTGACCCAGTACTTC
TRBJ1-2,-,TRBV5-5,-,CASSLAGGDYGYTF,TGTGCCAGCAGCTTGGCGGGGGGCGACTATGGCTACACCTTC
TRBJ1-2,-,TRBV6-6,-,CASSIHPRGAHGYTF,TGTGCCAGCAGTATACATCCGCGGGGGGCTCATGGCTACACCTTC
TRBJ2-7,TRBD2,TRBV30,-,CAWSVTASGSKYEQYF,TGTGCCTGGAGTGTAACGGCTAGCGGGAGTAAGTACGAGCAGTACTTC
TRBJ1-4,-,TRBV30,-,CASARSQNEKLFF,TGTGCCTCCGCCAGGTCTCAGAATGAAAAACTGTTTTTT
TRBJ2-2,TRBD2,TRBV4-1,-,CASSQAGLAPRTKNTGELFF,TGCGCCAGCAGCCAGGCGGGACTAGCTCCCCGGACGAAGAACACCGGGGAGCTGTTTTTT
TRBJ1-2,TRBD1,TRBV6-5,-,CASSYSGQGANGYTF,TGTGCCAGCAGTTACTCGGGTCAGGGGGCGAATGGCTACACCTTC
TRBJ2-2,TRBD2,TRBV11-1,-,CASRFGLANTGELFF,TGTGCCAGCAGATTCGGACTAGCGAACACCGGGGAGCTGTTTTTT
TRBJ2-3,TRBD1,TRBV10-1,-,CASSAGTGGTTDTQYF,TGCGCCAGCAGTGCGGGGACAGGAGGCACCACAGATACGCAGTATTTT
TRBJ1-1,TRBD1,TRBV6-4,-,CASRATGGRNTEAFF,TGTGCCAGCAGAGCGACAGGGGGCCGAAACACTGAAGCTTTCTTT
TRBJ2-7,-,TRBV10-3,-,CAINGGRTYEQYF,TGTGCCATCAACGGGGGACGCACCTACGAGCAGTACTTC
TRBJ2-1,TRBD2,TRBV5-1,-,CASSLGPAGNYNEQFF,TGCGCCAGCAGCTTGGGTCCAGCGGGGAACTACAATGAGCAGTTCTTC
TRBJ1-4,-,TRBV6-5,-,CASSYMGRGEKLFF,TGTGCCAGCAGTTACATGGGCAGGGGTGAAAAACTGTTTTTT
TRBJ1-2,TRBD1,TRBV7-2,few,CASTPRGQGSGYTF,TGTGCCAGCACCCCTCGGGGACAGGGAAGCGGCTACACCTTC
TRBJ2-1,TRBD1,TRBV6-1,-,CAARDRGLKNEQFF,TGTGCCGCCCGGGACAGGGGGCTGAAAAATGAGCAGTTCTTC
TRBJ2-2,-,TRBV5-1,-,CASIEGGNTGELFF,TGCGCCAGCATTGAGGGAGGGAACACCGGGGAGCTGTTTTTT
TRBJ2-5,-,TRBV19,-,CASSRTDQETQYF,TGTGCCAGTAGTCGTACAGATCAAGAGACCCAGTACTTC
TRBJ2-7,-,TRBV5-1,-,CASSFISQRAYEQYF,TGCGCCAGCAGCTTTATCTCTCAGCGCGCCTACGAGCAGTACTTC
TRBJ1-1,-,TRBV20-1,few,CSAAGRDSAFF,TGCAGTGCTGCGGGCCGAGACTCAGCTTTCTTT
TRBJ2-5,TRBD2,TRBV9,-,CASSPLAAQETQYF,TGTGCCAGCAGCCCACTAGCGGCCCAAGAGACCCAGTACTTC
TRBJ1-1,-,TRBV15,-,CATSRALGRAITEAFF,TGTGCCACCAGCAGAGCCCTGGGCAGGGCAATTACTGAAGCTTTCTTT
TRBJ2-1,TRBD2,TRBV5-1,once,CASSLETSDRYNEQFF,TGCGCCAGCAGCTTGGAGACTAGCGATAGATACAATGAGCAGTTCTTC
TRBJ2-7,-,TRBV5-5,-,CASSFRTTTLSRDEQYF,TGTGCCAGCAGCTTCCGGACAACTACCCTTTCTCGGGACGAGCAGTACTTC
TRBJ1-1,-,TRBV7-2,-,CASSWGTGSYATEAFF,TGTGCCAGCAGCTGGGGAACAGGGTCTTACGCCACTGAAGCTTTCTTT
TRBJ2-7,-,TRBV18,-,CASSPGQASYEQYF,TGTGCCAGCTCACCGGGGCAGGCGTCCTACGAGCAGTACTTC
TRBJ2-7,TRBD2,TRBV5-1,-,CASSLSTSGATYEQYF,TGCGCCAGCAGCCTTTCGACTAGCGGGGCCACCTACGAGCAGTACTTC
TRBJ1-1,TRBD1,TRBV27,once,CAPGTGNLTEAFF,TGTGCCCCCGGGACAGGGAATCTGACTGAAGCTTTCTTT
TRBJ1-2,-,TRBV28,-,CASSLDRLLGYTF,TGTGCCAGCAGCCTTGACAGGCTTCTTGGCTACACCTTC
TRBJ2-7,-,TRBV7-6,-,CASSLGYMGGQYF,TGTGCCAGCAGCTTAGGGTATATGGGGGGGCAGTACTTC
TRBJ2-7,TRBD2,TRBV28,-,CASRLAEIYEQYF,TGTGCCAGCCGACTAGCGGAGATCTACGAGCAGTACTTC
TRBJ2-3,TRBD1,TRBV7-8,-,CASRPGTGGDTQYF,TGTGCCAGCAGGCCTGGGACAGGGGGGGATACGCAGTATTTT
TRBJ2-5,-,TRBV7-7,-,CASSLGRQGQETQYF,TGTGCCAGCAGCTTAGGCCGCCAGGGTCAAGAGACCCAGTACTTC
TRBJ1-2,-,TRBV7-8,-,CASSQLLYGYTF,TGTGCCAGCAGCCAACTCCTCTATGGCTACACCTTC
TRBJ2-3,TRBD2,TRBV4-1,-,CASSRMVAGDTDTQYF,TGCGCCAGCAGCCGGATGGTAGCGGGGGACACAGATACGCAGTATTTT
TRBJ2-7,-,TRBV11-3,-,CASSSGHGDEQYF,TGTGCCAGCAGCTCGGGACATGGCGACGAGCAGTACTTC
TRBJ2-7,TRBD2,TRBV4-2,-,CASSRSGERDEQYF,TGTGCCAGCAGCCGCAGCGGGGAGCGGGACGAGCAGTACTTC
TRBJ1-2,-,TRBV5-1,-,CASSLARVDYGYTF,TGCGCCAGCAGCTTGGCGCGGGTCGACTATGGCTACACCTTC
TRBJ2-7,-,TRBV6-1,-,CASSDGSYEQYF,TGTGCCAGCAGTGACGGCTCCTACGAGCAGTACTTC
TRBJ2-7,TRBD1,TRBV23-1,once,CASRDRVDEQYF,TGCGCCAGCCGCGACAGGGTTGACGAGCAGTACTTC
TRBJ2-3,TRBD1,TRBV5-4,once,CASNQRGQGISDTQYF,TGTGCCAGCAACCAGAGGGGACAGGGGATATCAGATACGCAGTATTTT
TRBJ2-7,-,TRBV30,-,CAWSWVGVSYEQYF,TGTGCCTGGAGTTGGGTAGGGGTCTCCTACGAGCAGTACTTC
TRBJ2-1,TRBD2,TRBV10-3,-,CAIGFSGTYNEQFF,TGTGCCATCGGGTTTAGCGGGACCTACAATGAGCAGTTCTTC
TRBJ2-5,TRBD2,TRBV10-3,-,CAISGAGGTRDETQYF,TGTGCCATCAGCGGGGCGGGGGGGACGCGGGACGAGACCCAGTACTTC
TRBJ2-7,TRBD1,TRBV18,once,CASSPRQGVSYEQYF,TGTGCCAGCTCACCCCGACAGGGGGTCTCCTACGAGCAGTACTTC
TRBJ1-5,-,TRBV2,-,CASSEGGQPQHF,TGTGCCAGCAGTGAGGGGGGACAGCCCCAGCATTTT